The 8 T cell receptor beta chains given below trace back to one sample, sequenced in a study of blood T cell repertoires in COVID-19. Clones were sequenced by immunoSEQ multiplex PCR, and TCRdb holds only the in-frame ones, with some missing. The data contain about 300,000 clones, roughly 88% of them singletons. Material for sequencing was peripheral blood. The source is a woman younger than 45 with COVID-19, enrolled during active disease.

This chain connects TRBV28 to TRBJ2-7; 8 nucleotides match TRBD1. Germline V gene lookup returns CDR1 MDHEN and CDR2 SYDVKM. With V trimmed by 4 bases and J by 3 bases, 8 bases remained unmatched. CDR3 size: 15 residues. CDR3 in amino acids: CASSSGQGIFYEQYV. CDR3 nucleotide sequence: TGTGCCAGCAGTTCCGGACAGGGTATTTTCTACGAGCAGTACGTC.

V is TRBV9 and J is TRBJ2-1; 9 bases fit TRBD1. This CDR3 has 13 residues. V gave up 5 bases and J gave up 5 bases; unmatched junction bases: 2. Germline V CDR1 and CDR2: SGDLS, YYNGEE. CDR3 coding DNA: TGTGCCAGCAGTACAGGGGGCAACAATGAGCAGTTCTTC. It is translated as CASSTGGNNEQFF.

The J gene is TRBJ2-1, the V gene TRBV6-5; D is perhaps TRBD2 (6 bases). Germline V gene sequence: CDR1 MNHEY, CDR2 SVGAGI. V gave up 5 bases and J gave up 8 bases, with 16 bases separating them. There are 14 residues in the CDR3. The CDR3 DNA sequence: TGTGCCAGCAGTCCAAGACGGCGGGGTGATGAGCAGTTCTTC. Translated: CASSPRRRGDEQFF.

With regard to this clone: Other nucleotide sequences in the sample specify the same CDR3. J is TRBJ1-6 and V is TRBV19; the match to TRBD1 covers 9 bases. The CDR3 totals 12 residues. Germline assignment: CDR1 LNHDA and CDR2 SQIVND (reference sequence). The V and J ends lost 9 bases and 8 bases, in that order; junction bases with no gene match: 2. The CDR3 DNA follows: TGTGCCAGCAGGACAGGGGATTCACCCCTCCACTTT. Translated, it gives CASRTGDSPLHF.

This clone was detected once. This rearrangement joins TRBV11-2 to TRBJ2-5; D may be TRBD1 (5 bases). CDR1 and CDR2 (germline): SGHAT, FQNNGV. The CDR3 loop spans 14 amino acids. The V and J ends lost 5 bases and 1 base respectively, with 11 bases between them. CDR3 residues: CASSAVTVQETQYF. The CDR3, as DNA: TGTGCCAGCAGCGCGGTGACAGTCCAAGAGACCCAGTACTTC.

The chain recombines TRBV19 with TRBJ1-1, with 7 bases lining up with TRBD1. Per the germline V gene, CDR1 is LNHDA and CDR2 is SQIVND (reference sequence). The J segment lost 10 bases and the V segment lost 5 bases, leaving 13 bases of the junction unmatched. The CDR3 loop spans 14 amino acids. CDR3 sequence: CASSPIGTAALAFF. As DNA, the CDR3 is TGTGCCAGTAGTCCCATAGGGACAGCCGCCCTAGCTTTCTTT.

CDR3 in amino acids: CASSPTHFTYSGNTIYF. CDR3 nucleotides: TGTGCCAGTAGTCCCACCCACTTTACCTACTCTGGAAACACCATATATTTT. V is TRBV19 and J is TRBJ1-3; D gene unclear. V lost 5 bases to trimming and J lost 0 bases, with 17 bases between them. The CDR3 contains 17 residues. Germline CDR1 and CDR2: LNHDA and SQIVND (reference sequence).

The rearrangement uses TRBV28 and TRBJ2-5, with 7 bases identical to TRBD1. The V segment lost 4 bases and the J segment 7 bases; nucleotides outside the gene matches: 6. The germline V gene has CDR1 MDHEN and CDR2 SYDVKM. CDR3 length equals 13 residues. The CDR3 sequence: CASSSGQAATQYF. The DNA for the CDR3 is TGTGCCAGCAGTTCCGGACAGGCCGCGACCCAGTACTTC. The full variable domain, in which reference TRBV28 and TRBJ2-5 provide the parts outside the CDR3, is DVKVTQSSRYLVKRTGEKVFLECVQDMDHENMFWYRQDPGLGLRLIYFSYDVKMKEKGDIPEGYSVSREKKERFSLILESASTNQTSMYLCASSSGQAATQYFGPGTRLLVL.